A single sample gave rise to the 3 T cell receptor beta chains below, sequenced in a study of shared clonotypes between healthy human individuals (dated by TCRdb to 2018 to 2020). Library generation was performed with the immunoSEQ multiplex PCR assay. In TCRdb, the immuneACCESS table is reduced to in-frame sequences with V and J assigned. These tables do not hold every clone; where another copy was compared, an unresolved V gene accounts for under half, and the others remain unexplained. This sample lists fewer than 700,000 clones; around three quarters were detected once. Of the sample, approximately 12% is held by the ten largest clones. The specimen was PBMCs. These receptor sequences come from a woman in her thirties or forties in good health. Some clones in this sample may be carry-over from other donors' samples.

This chain joins TRBV14 and TRBJ2-4; possible D gene TRBD1, 5 bases. CDR1 SGHDN and CDR2 FVKESK come from the germline V gene. The V end lost 2 bases, the J end lost 0 bases, and 11 bases lay between the germline ends. The CDR3 spans 16 residues. CDR3 amino acids: CASSQWTPLAKNIQYF. The CDR3, as DNA: TGTGCCAGCAGCCAATGGACACCACTAGCCAAAAACATTCAGTACTTC.

The chain links TRBV9 to TRBJ2-1, with 11 nucleotides matching TRBD2. The CDR3 loop spans 17 amino acids. CDR1 SGDLS and CDR2 YYNGEE come from the germline V gene. The V gene end was trimmed by 1 base and the J gene end by 5 bases; junction bases not matched to a gene: 8. This CDR3 is CASSVRLAGGLNNEQFF. The CDR3 DNA sequence: TGTGCCAGCAGCGTAAGGCTAGCGGGAGGACTTAACAATGAGCAGTTCTTC.

V and J are TRBV15 and TRBJ2-7; D is possibly TRBD2 (5 bases). Germline-derived CDR1 and CDR2 are LNHNV and YYDKDF (reference sequence). The CDR3 extends over 13 amino acids. The V and J ends lost 0 bases and 7 bases respectively, with 10 bases between them. In nucleotides, the CDR3 is TGTGCCACCAGCAGAGATTGGCCGGGGGAGCAGTACTTC. It translates to CATSRDWPGEQYF.